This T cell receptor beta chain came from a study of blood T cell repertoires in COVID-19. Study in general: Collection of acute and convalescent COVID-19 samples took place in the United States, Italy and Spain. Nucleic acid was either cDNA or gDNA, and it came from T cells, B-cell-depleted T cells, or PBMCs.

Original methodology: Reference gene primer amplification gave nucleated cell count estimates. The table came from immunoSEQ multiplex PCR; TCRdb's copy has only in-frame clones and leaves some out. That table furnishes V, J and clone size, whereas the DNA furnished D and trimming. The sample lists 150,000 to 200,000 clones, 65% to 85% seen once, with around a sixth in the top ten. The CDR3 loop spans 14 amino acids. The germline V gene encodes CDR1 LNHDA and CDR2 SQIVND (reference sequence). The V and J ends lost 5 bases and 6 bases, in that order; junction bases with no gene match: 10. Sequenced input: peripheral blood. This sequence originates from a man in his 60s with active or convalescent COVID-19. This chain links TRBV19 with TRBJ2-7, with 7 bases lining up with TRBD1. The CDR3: CASSFRQGVSEQYF. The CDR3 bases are TGTGCCAGTAGTTTCCGGCAGGGGGTTAGCGAGCAGTACTTC.